The TCR beta chain under discussion was sequenced for a study of OX40 agonist ivuxolimab in advanced cancers. Overall study: Ivuxolimab was delivered to patients intravenously every 2 weeks at doses spanning 0.01 to 10 mg/kg.

Sequencing used immunoSEQ multiplex PCR; TCRdb keeps in-frame clones, though not all of them. Among around 94,000 clones listed, under 95% were seen once. Study-level results: CD4+ and CD8+ blood T cells expanded clonally by week 6 at 0.1 to 3.0 mg/kg.

Patients were ineligible given autoimmune disease history or systemic immunosuppression. Worth noting for this clone: Its specificity is unknown.

The specimen was CD4+ or CD8+ T cells sorted from blood, collected in a trial of the OX40 agonist ivuxolimab. This clonotype originated in an adult with an advanced solid tumor such as melanoma, head and neck, liver or kidney cancer.

CDR3 protein: CASSYSRGKGYTF. DNA of the CDR3: TGTGCCAGCAGTTACTCGAGAGGGAAGGGCTACACCTTC. This rearrangement joins TRBV6-5 to TRBJ1-2; D not certain. CDR1 and CDR2 (germline): MNHEY, SVGAGI. V lost 0 bases and J 8 bases, leaving 10 bases between the germline ends. The CDR3 covers 13 residues.